The sequence of this T cell receptor beta chain was determined in a study of cytomegalovirus exposure and HLA in healthy donors. Study background: A prior study identified approximately 120 million unique TCR beta sequences from 190 million or so T cells.

Whole-study findings and limits: Evidence from a later analysis indicated that most CMV-associated TCR beta chains looked HLA-restricted. Cytomegalovirus status, reportedly, was diagnosed with high specificity and sensitivity by the classifier.

Primers included in the PCR were 60 Vbeta and 13 Jbeta primers. Clones were sequenced by immunoSEQ multiplex PCR, and TCRdb holds only the in-frame ones, with some missing. Seen here are tens of thousands of clones, roughly four fifths observed once, and the top ten hold around 7%. The junction had 3 bases not matched to a gene; V was cut back by 0 bases and J by 7 bases. The CDR3 runs to 15 residues. Germline CDR1 and CDR2: SGHRS and YFSETQ. About this clone: What it binds is unknown.

This chain uses TRBV5-1 with TRBJ1-6, with 8 bases fitting TRBD1. This clonotype originated in a human donor in good health. The material sequenced was PBMCs. CDR3 in DNA: TGCGCCAGCAGCTTGGGGGCAGGGGGCAATTCACCCCTCCACTTT. Protein product: CASSLGAGGNSPLHF.